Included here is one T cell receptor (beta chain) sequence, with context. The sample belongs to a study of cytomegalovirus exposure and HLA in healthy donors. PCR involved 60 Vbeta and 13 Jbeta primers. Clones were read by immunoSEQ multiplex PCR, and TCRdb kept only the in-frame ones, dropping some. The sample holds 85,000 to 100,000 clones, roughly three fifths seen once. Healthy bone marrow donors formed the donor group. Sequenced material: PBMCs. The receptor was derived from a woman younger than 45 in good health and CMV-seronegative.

CDR3 in amino acids: CATSREVSPTDTQYF. The CDR3 DNA follows: TGTGCCACCAGCAGAGAGGTTAGCCCCACAGATACGCAGTATTTT. The gene calls are TRBV15 and TRBJ2-3; D gene unclear. V dropped 0 bases and J dropped 2 bases, with 9 bases sitting between them. CDR1 is LNHNV and CDR2 is YYDKDF in the germline V gene (reference sequence). CDR3 length equals 15 residues. Complete variable domain (other parts from reference TRBV15 and TRBJ2-3): DAMVIQNPRYQVTQFGKPVTLSCSQTLNHNVMYWYQQKSSQAPKLLFHYYDKDFNNEADTPDNFQSRRPNTSFCFLDIRSPGLGDTAMYLCATSREVSPTDTQYFGPGTRLTVL.